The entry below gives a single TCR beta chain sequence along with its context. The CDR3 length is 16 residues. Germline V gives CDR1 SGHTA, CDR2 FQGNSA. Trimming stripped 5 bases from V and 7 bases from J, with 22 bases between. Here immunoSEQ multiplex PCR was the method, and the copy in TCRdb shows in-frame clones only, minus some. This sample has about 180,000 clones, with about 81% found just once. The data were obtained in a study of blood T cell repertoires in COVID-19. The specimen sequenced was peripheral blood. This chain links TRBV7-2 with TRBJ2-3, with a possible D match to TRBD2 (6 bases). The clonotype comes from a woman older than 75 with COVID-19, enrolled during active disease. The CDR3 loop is CASSPRGGPPVNTQYF. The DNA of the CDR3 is TGTGCCAGCAGCCCTAGAGGAGGGCCCCCAGTGAATACGCAGTATTTT.